This TCR beta chain was sequenced for a study of persistence of HIV-infected CD4 T cells. Broader study findings: Within sorted populations, more oligoclonal TCRs accompanied more oligoclonal proviruses. Rare CMV-responding cells carrying HIV-1 proviruses were not analyzed separately for TCR.

Overlapping HIV-1 Gag 15-mer peptides at about 1 ug per peptide per mL were used. Sorted nonresponding memory CD4+ T cells were CD40L-negative, CD69-negative, CD45RO-high. Stimulated PBMCs had first been depleted of CD8+ T cells. Concerning this clone itself: Its antigen is currently unknown.

There are 15 residues in the CDR3. CDR1 LNHDA and CDR2 SQIVND come from the germline V gene (reference sequence). V dropped 4 bases and J dropped 4 bases, with 15 bases sitting between them. The immunoSEQ assay was version 4, run in survey mode. Sequencing was performed with immunoSEQ multiplex PCR; in TCRdb, only in-frame clones are kept and a portion is missing. Here the sample spans some 37,000 clones, roughly four fifths being singletons. The sample consisted of cultured CD4+ T cells from PBMCs, taken from a patient who received antiretroviral therapy. This TCR was recovered from an adult with HIV. The donor label of this sample is uncertain. V gene TRBV19 combines with J gene TRBJ2-3; D is perhaps TRBD2 (6 bases). For the CDR3, the DNA is TGTGCCAGTAGTAGGGGGGACCTCAGCCCAGATACGCAGTATTTT. As protein: CASSRGDLSPDTQYF.